This T cell receptor (beta chain) was obtained from a study of blood T cell repertoires in COVID-19. Background on the study: COVID-19 samples, acute and convalescent, were from the United States, Italy and Spain. PBMCs, B-cell-depleted T cells, or T cells were the source of the cDNA or gDNA that made up the material.

The length of the CDR3 is 17 residues. V shed 1 base, J shed 2 bases, and the junction held 7 bases outside the gene matches. Germline CDR1 KGHDR, CDR2 SFDVKD. In the original workflow: Nucleated cell counts were estimated from reference gene primer amplification. Using immunoSEQ multiplex PCR, the repertoire was profiled, and TCRdb retains in-frame clones only, with some absent. Clone size and V and J calls were adopted from that table, with D and trimming inferred from the DNA. The table has about 330,000 clones, 85% seen once. V is TRBV24-1 and J is TRBJ2-5; 9 bases line up with TRBD2. The TCR was taken from a human donor in a cohort sampled during active COVID-19. Sequencing was carried out using peripheral blood. The CDR3 DNA follows: TGTGCCACCAGTGATTTTCCTGGCGGGGGGGCTCAAGAGACCCAGTACTTC. Protein sequence: CATSDFPGGGAQETQYF.